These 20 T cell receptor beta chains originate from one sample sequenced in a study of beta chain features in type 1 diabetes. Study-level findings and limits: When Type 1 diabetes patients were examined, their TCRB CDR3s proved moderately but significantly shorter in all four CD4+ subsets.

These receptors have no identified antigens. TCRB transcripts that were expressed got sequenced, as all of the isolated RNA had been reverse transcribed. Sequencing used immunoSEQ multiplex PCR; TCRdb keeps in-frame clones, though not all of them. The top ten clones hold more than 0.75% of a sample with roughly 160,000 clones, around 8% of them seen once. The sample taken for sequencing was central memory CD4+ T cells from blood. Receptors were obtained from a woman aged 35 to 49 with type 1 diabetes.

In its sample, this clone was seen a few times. The CDR3 nucleotides are TGTGCCAGCTCACCAGAGACAGGACCCTTCTTTTATGGCTACACCTTC. It codes for CASSPETGPFFYGYTF. The V gene is TRBV18, the J gene TRBJ1-2, with D possibly being TRBD1 (6 bases). CDR1 KGHSH and CDR2 LQKENI come from the germline V gene. V gave up 2 bases and J gave up 5 bases, with 18 bases separating them. The CDR3 extends over 16 amino acids.

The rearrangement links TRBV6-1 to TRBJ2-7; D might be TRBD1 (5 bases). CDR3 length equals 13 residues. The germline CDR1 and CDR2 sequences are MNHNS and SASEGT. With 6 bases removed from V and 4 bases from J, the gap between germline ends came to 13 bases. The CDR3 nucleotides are TGTGCCAGCAGCATCAGGGTGCTGTACGAGCAGTACTTC. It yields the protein CASSIRVLYEQYF.

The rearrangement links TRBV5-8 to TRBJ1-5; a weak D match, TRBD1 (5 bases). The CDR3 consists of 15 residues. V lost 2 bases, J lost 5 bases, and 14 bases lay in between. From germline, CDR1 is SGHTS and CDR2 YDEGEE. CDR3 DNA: TGTGCCAGCAGCTTTTTGTTCGGGGGTTATCAGCCCCAGCATTTT. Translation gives CASSFLFGGYQPQHF.

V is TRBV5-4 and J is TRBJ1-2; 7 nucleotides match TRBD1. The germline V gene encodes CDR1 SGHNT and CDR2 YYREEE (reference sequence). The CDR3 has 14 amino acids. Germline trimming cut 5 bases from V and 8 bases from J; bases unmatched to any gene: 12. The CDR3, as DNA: TGTGCCAGCAGTTCGGACAGGTTCAGAGGAGGCTACACCTTC. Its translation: CASSSDRFRGGYTF.

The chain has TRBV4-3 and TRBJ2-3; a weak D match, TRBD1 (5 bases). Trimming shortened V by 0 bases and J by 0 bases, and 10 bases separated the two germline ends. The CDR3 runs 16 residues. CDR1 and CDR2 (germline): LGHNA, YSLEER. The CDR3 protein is CASSQDPPGSTDTQYF. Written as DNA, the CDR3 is TGCGCCAGCAGCCAAGACCCCCCAGGGAGCACAGATACGCAGTATTTT.

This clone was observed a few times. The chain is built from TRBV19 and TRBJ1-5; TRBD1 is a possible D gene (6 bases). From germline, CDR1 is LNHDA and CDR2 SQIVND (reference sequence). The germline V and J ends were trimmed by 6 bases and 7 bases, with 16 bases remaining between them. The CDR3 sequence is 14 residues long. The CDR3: CASSLTGNRQPQHF. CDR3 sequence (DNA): TGTGCCAGTAGCCTCACAGGGAATAGACAGCCCCAGCATTTT. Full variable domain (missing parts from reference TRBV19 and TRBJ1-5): DGGITQSPKYLFRKEGQNVTLSCEQNLNHDAMYWYRQDPGQGLRLIYYSQIVNDFQKGDIAEGYSVSREKKESFPLTVTSAQKNPTAFYLCASSLTGNRQPQHFGDGTRLSIL.

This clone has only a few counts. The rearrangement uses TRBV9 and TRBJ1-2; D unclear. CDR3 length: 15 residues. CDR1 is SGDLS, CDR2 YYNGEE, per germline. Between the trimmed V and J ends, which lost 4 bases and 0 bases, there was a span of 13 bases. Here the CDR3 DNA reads TGTGCCAGCAGCCCTGGGGAGGGATCTAACTATGGCTACACCTTC. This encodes CASSPGEGSNYGYTF.

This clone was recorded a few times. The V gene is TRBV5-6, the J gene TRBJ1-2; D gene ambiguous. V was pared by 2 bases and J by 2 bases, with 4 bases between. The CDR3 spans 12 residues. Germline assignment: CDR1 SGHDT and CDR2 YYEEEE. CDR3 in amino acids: CASSFENYGYTF. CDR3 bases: TGTGCCAGCAGCTTTGAGAACTATGGCTACACCTTC.

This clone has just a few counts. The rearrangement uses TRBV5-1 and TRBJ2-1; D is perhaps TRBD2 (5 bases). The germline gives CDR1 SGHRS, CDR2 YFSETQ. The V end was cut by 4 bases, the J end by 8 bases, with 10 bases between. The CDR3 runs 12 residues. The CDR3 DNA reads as TGCGCCAGCAGCCCCTGGAGGCATGAGCAGTTCTTC. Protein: CASSPWRHEQFF.

CDR3 loop: CSALPQETQYF. The CDR3 region has the DNA TGCAGTGCTCTCCCCCAAGAGACCCAGTACTTC. This chain uses TRBV20-1 with TRBJ2-5; D call uncertain. The germline V and J ends were trimmed by 5 bases and 1 base, with 5 bases remaining between them. Per germline, CDR1 DFQATT and CDR2 SNEGSKA (reference sequence). The CDR3 loop spans 11 amino acids.

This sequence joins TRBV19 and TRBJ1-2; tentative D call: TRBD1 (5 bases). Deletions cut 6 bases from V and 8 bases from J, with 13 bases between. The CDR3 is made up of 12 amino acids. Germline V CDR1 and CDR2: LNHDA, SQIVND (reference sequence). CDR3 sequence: CASSPQGYGYTF. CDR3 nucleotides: TGTGCCAGTAGCCCCCAGGGATACGGCTACACCTTC.

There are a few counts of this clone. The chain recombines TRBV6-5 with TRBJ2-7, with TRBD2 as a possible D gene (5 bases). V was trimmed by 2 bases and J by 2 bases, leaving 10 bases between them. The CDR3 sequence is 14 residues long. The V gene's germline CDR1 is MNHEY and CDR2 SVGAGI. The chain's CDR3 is CASSYGGGAYEQYF. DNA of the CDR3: TGTGCCAGCAGTTACGGAGGAGGAGCCTACGAGCAGTACTTC.

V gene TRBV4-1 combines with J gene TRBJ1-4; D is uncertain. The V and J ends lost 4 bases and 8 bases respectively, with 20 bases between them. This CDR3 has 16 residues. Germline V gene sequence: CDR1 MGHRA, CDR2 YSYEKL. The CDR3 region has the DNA TGCGCCAGCAGCCGTTCAACCGACGGTGGAGGGGAAAAACTGTTTTTT. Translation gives CASSRSTDGGGEKLFF.

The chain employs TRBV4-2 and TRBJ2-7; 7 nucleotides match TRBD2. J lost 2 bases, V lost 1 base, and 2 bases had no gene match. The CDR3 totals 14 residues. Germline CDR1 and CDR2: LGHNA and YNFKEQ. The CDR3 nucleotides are TGTGCCAGCAGCCAAGCGACTAGCACCTACGAGCAGTACTTC. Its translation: CASSQATSTYEQYF.

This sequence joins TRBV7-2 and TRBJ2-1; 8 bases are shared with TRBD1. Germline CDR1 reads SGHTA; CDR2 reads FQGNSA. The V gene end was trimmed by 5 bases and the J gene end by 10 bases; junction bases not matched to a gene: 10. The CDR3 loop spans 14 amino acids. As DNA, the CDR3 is TGTGCCAGCAGCAGACAACAGGGGGATAGGGAGCAGTTCTTC. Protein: CASSRQQGDREQFF.

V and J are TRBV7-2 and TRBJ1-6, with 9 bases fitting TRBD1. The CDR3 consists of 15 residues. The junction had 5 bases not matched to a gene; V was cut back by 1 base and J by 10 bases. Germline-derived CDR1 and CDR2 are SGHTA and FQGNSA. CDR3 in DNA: TGTGCCAGCAGCTTAGAGCACAGGGGGCGGTCACCCCTCCACTTT. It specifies CASSLEHRGRSPLHF.

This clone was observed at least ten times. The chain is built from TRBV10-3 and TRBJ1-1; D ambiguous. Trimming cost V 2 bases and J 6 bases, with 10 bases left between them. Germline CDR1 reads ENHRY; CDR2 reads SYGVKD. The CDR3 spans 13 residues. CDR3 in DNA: TGTGCCATCAGTGAGAAACGGGAGGCTGAAGCTTTCTTT. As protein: CAISEKREAEAFF.

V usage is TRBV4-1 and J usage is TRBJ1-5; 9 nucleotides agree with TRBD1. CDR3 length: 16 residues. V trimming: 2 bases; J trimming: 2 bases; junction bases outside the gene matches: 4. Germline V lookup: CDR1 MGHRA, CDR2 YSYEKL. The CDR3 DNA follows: TGCGCCAGCAGCCAAATCCGGGACAGGGGCAATCAGCCCCAGCATTTT. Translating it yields CASSQIRDRGNQPQHF.

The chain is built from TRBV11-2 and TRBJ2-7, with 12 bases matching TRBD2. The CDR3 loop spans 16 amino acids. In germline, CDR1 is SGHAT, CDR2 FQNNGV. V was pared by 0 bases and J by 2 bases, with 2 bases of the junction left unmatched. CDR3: CASSLDRLAGAYEQYF. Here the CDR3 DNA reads TGTGCCAGCAGCTTAGATCGACTAGCGGGAGCCTACGAGCAGTACTTC.

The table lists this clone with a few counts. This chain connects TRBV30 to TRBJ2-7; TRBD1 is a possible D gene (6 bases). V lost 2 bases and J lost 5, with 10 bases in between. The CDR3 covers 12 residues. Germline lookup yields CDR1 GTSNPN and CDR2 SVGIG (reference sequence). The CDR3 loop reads CAWSSTGDEQYF. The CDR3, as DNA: TGTGCCTGGAGTTCGACAGGAGACGAGCAGTACTTC.